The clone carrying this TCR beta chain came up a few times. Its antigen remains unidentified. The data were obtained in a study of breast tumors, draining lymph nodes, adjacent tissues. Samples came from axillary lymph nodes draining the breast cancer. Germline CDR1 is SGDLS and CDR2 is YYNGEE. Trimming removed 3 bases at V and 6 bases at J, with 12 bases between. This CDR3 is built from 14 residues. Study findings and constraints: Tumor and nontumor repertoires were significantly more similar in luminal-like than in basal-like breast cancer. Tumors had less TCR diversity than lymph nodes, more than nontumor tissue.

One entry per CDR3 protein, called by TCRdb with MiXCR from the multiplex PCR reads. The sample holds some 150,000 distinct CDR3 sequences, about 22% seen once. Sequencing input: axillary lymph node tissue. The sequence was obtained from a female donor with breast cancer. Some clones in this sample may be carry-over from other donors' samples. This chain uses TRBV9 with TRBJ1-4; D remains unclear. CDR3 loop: CASSASVEDEKLFF. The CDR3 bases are TGTGCCAGCAGCGCATCGGTGGAGGATGAAAAACTGTTTTTT. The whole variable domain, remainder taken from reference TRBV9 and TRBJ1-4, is DSGVTQTPKHLITATGQRVTLRCSPRSGDLSVYWYQQSLDQGLQFLIQYYNGEERAKGNILERFSAQQFPDLHSELNLSSLELGDSALYFCASSASVEDEKLFFGSGTQLSVL.